Each of the 2 T cell receptor beta chains below was sequenced from the same sample in a study of blood T cells in healthy people across ages. Next came a second PCR, run for about 7 to 12 cycles, which used a sample-barcoded 5' primer along with a J-beta primer mix. TCRdb passed the 5' RACE reads through MiXCR, listing each CDR3 protein once. The repertoire holds about 670,000 distinct CDR3 sequences, with over 40% as singletons. The sequencing input was blood. These receptors all come from an older man in good health.

The rearrangement joins TRBV28 to TRBJ2-7; D unclear. V lost 6 bases to trimming and J lost 0 bases, with 9 bases between them. This CDR3 comprises 13 residues. Germline-derived CDR1 and CDR2 are MDHEN and SYDVKM. CDR3 nucleotide sequence: TGTGCCAGCAGACAGTGGAGCTCCTACGAGCAGTACTTC. Translated: CASRQWSSYEQYF.

The chain couples TRBV5-1 to TRBJ1-2, with 10 bases that match TRBD1. Per germline, CDR1 SGHRS and CDR2 YFSETQ. Germline trimming cut 4 bases from V and 2 bases from J; bases unmatched to any gene: 2. The CDR3 has 14 residues. The CDR3 here is CASSDRGLNYGYTF. The CDR3 DNA is TGCGCCAGCAGCGACAGGGGGCTCAACTATGGCTACACCTTC.